The 15 T cell receptor beta chains given below trace back to one sample, sequenced in a study of low-dose radiotherapy and immunotherapy resistance in tumors. Time point meaning: after trial treatment. Treatment denoted: LDRT plus nivolumab, ipilimumab, low-dose cyclophosphamide and aspirin (RACIN trial). TRAV- and TRBV-specific primers, spanning alpha and beta chains, primed first-strand cDNA. Over roughly 20 PCR cycles, TCRs were amplified from a constant-region primer and V-primer adapter. TCRdb ran MiXCR on the reads and lists one entry per CDR3 protein. The sample consists of approximately 30,000 distinct CDR3 sequences, less than 65% of them appearing once. This specimen consisted of PBMCs, obtained after low-dose radiotherapy plus immunotherapy. Receptors were obtained from a male donor with gallbladder cancer.

The V and J genes are TRBV5-5 and TRBJ1-1; tentative D call: TRBD1 (5 bases). This CDR3 spans 14 amino acids. Germline V gene data show CDR1 as SGHKS and CDR2 as YYEKEE (reference sequence). V lost 1 base and J 1 base, leaving 8 bases between the germline ends. The CDR3 nucleotides are TGTGCCAGCAGCTTGTACGGGGGGAACACTGAAGCTTTCTTT. Translated: CASSLYGGNTEAFF.

This clonotype is a singleton in its sample. The V call is TRBV28, the J call TRBJ2-3, with 7 bases identical to TRBD2. CDR1 and CDR2 (germline): MDHEN, SYDVKM. The CDR3 loop spans 18 amino acids. V lost 4 bases, J lost 2 bases, and 15 bases stayed unmatched. The CDR3 reads CASSSTQLGGFVTDTQYF. The CDR3 coding sequence is TGTGCCAGCAGTTCAACTCAGCTCGGGGGGTTTGTCACAGATACGCAGTATTTT. The full variable domain, rest sourced from reference TRBV28 and TRBJ2-3, is DVKVTQSSRYLVKRTGEKVFLECVQDMDHENMFWYRQDPGLGLRLIYFSYDVKMKEKGDIPEGYSVSREKKERFSLILESASTNQTSMYLCASSSTQLGGFVTDTQYFGPGTRLTVL.

This clonotype was detected many times. The chain has TRBV4-1 and TRBJ1-6; D may be TRBD1 (5 bases). V was trimmed by 0 bases and J by 4 bases, leaving 10 bases between them. Per germline, CDR1 MGHRA and CDR2 YSYEKL. The CDR3 consists of 16 residues. In nucleotides, the CDR3 is TGCGCCAGCAGCCAAGATGGTGCAGGGTATAATTCACCCCTCCACTTT. Protein sequence: CASSQDGAGYNSPLHF.

This clonotype was observed at least ten times. This rearrangement joins TRBV5-1 to TRBJ2-5, with 7 bases identical to TRBD1. The germline CDR1 and CDR2 sequences are SGHRS and YFSETQ. V gave up 2 bases and J gave up 3 bases; unmatched junction bases: 4. CDR3 length equals 14 residues. CDR3 loop: CASSFGTVKETQYF. The CDR3 DNA reads TGCGCCAGCAGCTTCGGGACAGTTAAAGAGACCCAGTACTTC.

This clonotype has at least ten counts. This chain connects TRBV29-1 to TRBJ2-1; D gene unclear. Germline V lookup: CDR1 SQVTM, CDR2 ANQGSEA. The CDR3 runs 16 residues. V shed 0 bases and J shed 1 base, with 13 bases lying between them. CDR3 in DNA: TGCAGCGTTGAAGATCCTGCTGGCGATTCCTACAATGAGCAGTTCTTC. Its protein product is CSVEDPAGDSYNEQFF.

The chain uses TRBV5-3 and TRBJ2-1, with D possibly being TRBD2 (5 bases). TRBV5-3 is classed as an ORF, of uncertain function. This CDR3 spans 15 amino acids. The CDR3 DNA is TGTGGCAGCAGCATAATTAGAGGGTGCTACAATGAGCAGTTCTTC. It specifies CGSSIIRGCYNEQFF.

The chain links TRBV3-1 to TRBJ2-7; no reliable D call. Germline V gene sequence: CDR1 LGHDT, CDR2 YNNKEL (reference sequence). V was cut by 0 bases and J by 6 bases, with 9 bases left in between. There are 13 residues in the CDR3. The CDR3 DNA sequence: TGTGCCAGCAGCCAAGAGAGAGTGGGCGAGCAGTACTTC. Translation gives CASSQERVGEQYF.

In regard to this clonotype: A read error is the likely source, as a far larger clone sits one nucleotide away. Here the CDR3 DNA reads TGCAGCGCCGAGGGGAGCTCCTACGAGCAGTTCTTC. Translation: CSAEGSSYEQFF. The chain carries TRBV29-1 and TRBJ2-1, with D perhaps given as TRBD1 or TRBD2 (5 bases each). The CDR3 length is 12 residues. V gave up 7 bases and J gave up 10 bases, with 17 bases separating them. Per the germline V gene, CDR1 is SQVTM and CDR2 is ANQGSEA.

This clonotype was found many times. The rearrangement uses TRBV27 and TRBJ1-2; D remains ambiguous. Trimming took off 2 bases at V and 8 bases at J, with 15 bases between the two ends. The CDR3 consists of 14 residues. CDR1 is MNHEY and CDR2 is SMNVEV in the germline V gene (reference sequence). CDR3 in amino acids: CASSLQPGLLGYTF. CDR3 sequence (DNA): TGTGCCAGCAGTTTACAGCCGGGTTTGTTAGGCTACACCTTC.

The chain uses TRBV20-1 and TRBJ2-2; the D gene is possibly TRBD2 (5 bases). Germline V gene sequence: CDR1 DFQATT, CDR2 SNEGSKA (reference sequence). V gave up 0 bases and J gave up 6 bases, with 14 bases separating them. The CDR3 has 15 residues. This CDR3 reads CSARESLGSAGELFF. CDR3 nucleotide sequence: TGCAGTGCTAGAGAATCTTTAGGTAGCGCCGGGGAGCTGTTTTTT.

The rearrangement uses TRBV29-1 and TRBJ2-7; weak D call: TRBD2 (6 bases). The germline CDR1 and CDR2 sequences are SQVTM and ANQGSEA. V gave up 4 bases and J gave up 9 bases, with 22 bases separating them. The CDR3 length is 14 residues. The CDR3 coding sequence is TGCAGCGTTGTGGGCACAGGCGGTAGCGGTGCGCAGTACTTC. It codes for CSVVGTGGSGAQYF.

By proportion, this clonotype is medium-sized. The DNA is left out, because the CDR3 cannot be placed on it with certainty; the CDR3 is given as TCRdb lists it. This sequence joins TRBV28 and TRBJ1-2. The CDR3 length is 13 residues, termini included. The germline V gene encodes CDR1 MDHEN and CDR2 SYDVKM. The chain's CDR3 is CASSLGFGPGYTF.

The table lists this clonotype with many counts. The chain employs TRBV2 and TRBJ2-2; D might be TRBD1 (6 bases). Germline V gene data show CDR1 as SNHLY and CDR2 as FYNNEI. The CDR3 has 15 residues. Trimming pared 3 bases from V and 6 bases from J, leaving 14 bases between. Written as DNA, the CDR3 is TGTGCCAGCAGTGAGCAGGGGCCACCATCCGGGGAGCTGTTTTTT. As protein: CASSEQGPPSGELFF.

This clonotype was seen many times. The chain employs TRBV14 and TRBJ1-2; D possibly corresponds to TRBD1 (5 bases). Germline CDR1 reads SGHDN; CDR2 reads FVKESK. The CDR3 is 17 amino acids. V lost 1 base and J 4 bases, leaving 19 bases between the germline ends. The CDR3 sequence is CASSQVGGRDLSYGYTF. The CDR3 DNA sequence: TGTGCCAGCAGCCAAGTTGGCGGCAGGGACTTGTCCTATGGCTACACCTTC.

This clonotype was counted at least ten times. The chain links TRBV30 to TRBJ1-5; 7 nucleotides agree with TRBD1. This CDR3 spans 13 amino acids. The V gene end was trimmed by 0 bases and the J gene end by 8 bases; junction bases not matched to a gene: 4. Looked up from germline, CDR1 is GTSNPN and CDR2 is SVGIG (reference sequence). In DNA form, the CDR3 reads TGTGCCTGGAGTGTACAGGGGAAGGAGCCCCAGCATTTT. Its translation is CAWSVQGKEPQHF.